This paragraph covers one T cell receptor (beta chain) sequence. What it binds is unknown. The V end was cut by 6 bases, the J end by 7 bases, with 15 bases between. This CDR3 region has 14 residues. Per the germline V gene, CDR1 is MNHEY and CDR2 is SVGAGI. Primers: 60 Vbeta forward and 13 Jbeta reverse. In the study's own analysis: There were about 88 million unique TCR beta chains by a later count, and approximately 12 million of them were shared. The method was immunoSEQ multiplex PCR; TCRdb's version includes in-frame clones alone and lacks a portion of them. Clone size and the V and J calls come from that table; the DNA yielded D and trimming. This sample contains tens of thousands of clones. These data are taken from a study of cytomegalovirus exposure and HLA in healthy donors. Study-level points and caveats: The study reported that TCR beta sequences accurately predicted HLA-A and HLA-B alleles in most subjects. A missense DCLRE1C variant was associated with V- and J-gene trimming of TCR beta chains in a later analysis, and an independent cohort replicated the association.

The chain is built from TRBV6-5 and TRBJ1-4; weak D call: TRBD1 (6 bases). The TCR sequence derives from a male donor in good health and CMV-seronegative. The sequencing input was PBMCs. The CDR3 nucleotides are TGTGCCAGCAGATTACAGGGTGAAGGTGAAAAACTGTTTTTT. It specifies CASRLQGEGEKLFF.